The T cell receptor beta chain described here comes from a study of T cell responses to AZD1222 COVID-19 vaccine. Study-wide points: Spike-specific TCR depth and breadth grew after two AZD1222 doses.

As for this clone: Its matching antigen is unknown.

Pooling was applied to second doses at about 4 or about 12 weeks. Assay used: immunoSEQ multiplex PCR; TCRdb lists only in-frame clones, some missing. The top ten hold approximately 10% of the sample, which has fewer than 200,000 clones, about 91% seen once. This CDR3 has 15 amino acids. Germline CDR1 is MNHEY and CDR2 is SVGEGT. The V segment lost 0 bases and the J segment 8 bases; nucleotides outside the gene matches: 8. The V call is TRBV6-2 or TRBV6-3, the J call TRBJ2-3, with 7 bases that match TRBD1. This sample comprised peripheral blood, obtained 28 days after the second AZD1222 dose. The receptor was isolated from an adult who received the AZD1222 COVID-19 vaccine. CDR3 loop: CASSYSDHRGSTQYF. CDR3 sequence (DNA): TGTGCCAGCAGTTACTCCGATCACAGGGGATCTACGCAGTATTTT.